This T cell receptor beta chain was documented in a study of OX40 agonist ivuxolimab in advanced cancers. Using immunoSEQ multiplex PCR, the repertoire was profiled, and TCRdb retains in-frame clones only, with some absent. The sample lists approximately 40,000 clones, around 77% seen once, with around a fifth in the top ten. The CDR3 sequence is 17 residues long. The germline gives CDR1 MNHEY, CDR2 SMNVEV (reference sequence). Unmatched junction bases numbered 15, after V lost 3 bases and J lost 7 bases. The rearrangement joins TRBV27 to TRBJ2-1; the match to TRBD1 covers 7 bases. This sample comprised CD4+ or CD8+ T cells sorted from blood, obtained in a trial of the OX40 agonist ivuxolimab. The source of this sequence is an adult with an advanced solid tumor such as melanoma, head and neck, liver or kidney cancer. The CDR3 spells CASSLFSSETGFNEQFF. In DNA form, the CDR3 reads TGTGCCAGCAGTTTGTTCTCGTCGGAGACAGGGTTTAATGAGCAGTTCTTC.